A single sample gave rise to the 23 T cell receptor beta chains below, sequenced in a study of cytomegalovirus exposure and HLA in healthy donors. 13 Jbeta primers and 60 Vbeta primers were used for the PCR. Some clones are missing from TCRdb's copy, which holds only in-frame ones; the method was immunoSEQ multiplex PCR. The data contain roughly 280,000 clones, around 66% of them singletons. The sequenced sample consisted of PBMCs. The receptors derive from a female donor in good health and CMV-seronegative.

This clone appeared a few times. V and J are TRBV11-1 and TRBJ2-1; TRBD2 might be the D (5 bases). Between the trimmed V and J ends, which lost 11 bases and 2 bases, there was a span of 10 bases. This CDR3 is built from 12 residues. Looked up from germline, CDR1 is SGHAT and CDR2 is FQDESV (reference sequence). DNA of the CDR3: TGTGCCTGTAAAGCGGCCTACAATGAGCAGTTCTTC. Amino acid sequence: CACKAAYNEQFF.

This chain links TRBV5-6 with TRBJ1-1; no clear D gene. There are 13 residues in the CDR3. V dropped 4 bases and J dropped 10 bases, with 17 bases sitting between them. From germline, CDR1 is SGHDT and CDR2 YYEEEE. The CDR3 nucleotides are TGTGCCAGCAGCCCTAGGACTGGAGAGGTAGCTTTCTTT. Residues: CASSPRTGEVAFF.

The CDR3 DNA reads TGTGCCAGCAGCTTAAAAATGGGGACTAGCGGGAGGGGCAATGAGCAGTTCTTC. It yields the protein CASSLKMGTSGRGNEQFF. V gene TRBV11-3 combines with J gene TRBJ2-1, with TRBD2 identical over 16 bases. The trim removed 2 bases at V and 6 bases at J, leaving 7 bases unmatched. The CDR3 covers 18 residues. The V gene's germline CDR1 is SGHNT and CDR2 YENEEA.

The chain couples TRBV2 to TRBJ2-2, with D unresolved. Looked up from germline, CDR1 is SNHLY and CDR2 is FYNNEI. The CDR3 covers 13 residues. The ends were cut back, 4 bases at V and 8 bases at J, with 11 bases in the middle. CDR3: CASSGSITGELFF. The CDR3 coding sequence is TGTGCCAGCAGTGGTTCAATAACAGGGGAGCTGTTTTTT.

This clone showed up just a few times. The chain uses TRBV5-1 and TRBJ2-4; 9 nucleotides match TRBD2. The junction had 13 bases not matched to a gene; V was cut back by 0 bases and J by 0 bases. The CDR3 spans 20 residues. CDR1 SGHRS and CDR2 YFSETQ come from the germline V gene. The CDR3 sequence: CASSLDPPGLARLAKNIQYF. DNA of the CDR3: TGCGCCAGCAGCTTGGACCCTCCGGGACTAGCTAGACTAGCCAAAAACATTCAGTACTTC.

The chain is built from TRBV6-5 and TRBJ2-7; tentative D call: TRBD2 (5 bases). Per germline, CDR1 MNHEY and CDR2 SVGAGI. The length of the CDR3 is 14 residues. Deletions cut 6 bases from V and 4 bases from J, with 16 bases between. CDR3 DNA sequence: TGTGCCAGCAGCCCCGGAACTAGGAGGTACGAGCAGTACTTC. Its protein product is CASSPGTRRYEQYF.

The count of this clone is one. This chain connects TRBV5-4 to TRBJ2-7; 7 bases agree with TRBD2. This CDR3 has 14 residues. The trim removed 1 base at V and 6 bases at J, leaving 7 bases unmatched. Germline lookup yields CDR1 SGHNT and CDR2 YYREEE (reference sequence). CDR3 amino acids: CASSLRGGPVEQYF. In DNA form, the CDR3 reads TGTGCCAGCAGCTTGCGGGGAGGGCCTGTCGAGCAGTACTTC.

The chain links TRBV6-5 to TRBJ1-4; D is uncertain. V was clipped by 0 bases and J by 0 bases, with 8 bases between them. Germline V gives CDR1 MNHEY, CDR2 SVGAGI. The CDR3 extends over 16 amino acids. CDR3 bases: TGTGCCAGCAGTTACTCCCTAGCTGCAACTAATGAAAAACTGTTTTTT. It is translated as CASSYSLAATNEKLFF.

This sequence joins TRBV5-1 and TRBJ2-3; D gene ambiguous. Germline CDR1 is SGHRS and CDR2 is YFSETQ. Trimming stripped 0 bases from V and 7 bases from J, with 12 bases between. The CDR3 loop spans 14 amino acids. The CDR3 loop reads CASSLAVSSYTQYF. Here the CDR3 DNA reads TGCGCCAGCAGCTTGGCCGTTTCTTCCTATACGCAGTATTTT.

This clone was seen more than once but under ten times. This chain uses TRBV25-1 with TRBJ2-7; D is possibly TRBD2 (6 bases). The CDR3 contains 16 residues. Looked up from germline, CDR1 is MGHDK and CDR2 is SYGVNS. V was cut by 2 bases and J by 6 bases, with 20 bases left in between. CDR3 nucleotide sequence: TGTGCCAGCAGTGAAAGTGGAGCGGGCGTCGATAGCGAGCAGTACTTC. It translates to CASSESGAGVDSEQYF.

This rearrangement joins TRBV6-4 to TRBJ2-7; 7 bases line up with TRBD2. The CDR3 is 15 amino acids. Per germline, CDR1 MRHNA and CDR2 SNTAGT. J was trimmed by 5 bases and V by 0 bases; bases with no gene match: 7. CDR3: CASSDSYPTSNEQYF. For the CDR3, the DNA is TGTGCCAGCAGTGACTCCTACCCGACTAGCAACGAGCAGTACTTC.

To note about this clone: Other DNA sequences from this sample encode an identical CDR3 as well. V usage is TRBV5-1 and J usage is TRBJ2-5; unclear D gene. Trimming removed 0 bases at V and 4 bases at J, with 4 bases between. This CDR3 spans 12 amino acids. Germline CDR1 SGHRS, CDR2 YFSETQ. In nucleotides, the CDR3 is TGCGCCAGCAGCTTGGAACTAGAGACCCAGTACTTC. Its translation: CASSLELETQYF.

CDR3 nucleotides: TGCAGCGTGATTGAGACAGGGGACTATGGCTACACCTTC. This gives the protein CSVIETGDYGYTF. The rearrangement joins TRBV29-1 to TRBJ1-2, with TRBD1 matching 8 bases. The ends lost 6 bases at V and 3 bases at J; junction bases unmatched: 6. This CDR3 spans 13 amino acids. Germline V lookup: CDR1 SQVTM, CDR2 ANQGSEA.

The rearrangement joins TRBV5-1 to TRBJ2-1, with TRBD2 as a possible D gene (5 bases). Per the germline V gene, CDR1 is SGHRS and CDR2 is YFSETQ. The CDR3 contains 13 residues. V lost 0 bases to trimming and J lost 10 bases, with 11 bases between them. The CDR3 sequence: CASSLVGGEEQFF. The CDR3 coding sequence is TGCGCCAGCAGCTTGGTAGGTGGGGAGGAGCAGTTCTTC.

The chain recombines TRBV27 with TRBJ1-1; D is possibly TRBD1 (6 bases). The CDR3 totals 14 residues. The V gene lost 5 bases and the J gene lost 1 base, with 11 bases spanning the gap. Germline loops: CDR1 MNHEY, CDR2 SMNVEV (reference sequence). The CDR3 is CASSPGQRNTEAFF. CDR3 bases: TGTGCCAGCAGTCCCGGACAGAGGAACACTGAAGCTTTCTTT.

The gene calls are TRBV10-3 and TRBJ1-2; TRBD1 is a possible D gene (6 bases). V lost 7 bases to trimming and J lost 0 bases, with 15 bases between them. Germline-derived CDR1 and CDR2 are ENHRY and SYGVKD. The CDR3 covers 15 residues. CDR3 coding DNA: TGTGCCATCACCAGACAGGCGCATTCTAACTATGGCTACACCTTC. As protein: CAITRQAHSNYGYTF.

This clone was recorded once. The chain recombines TRBV2 with TRBJ1-2; 7 positions agree with TRBD1. The CDR3 totals 17 residues. Trimming took 2 bases from V and 0 from J; bases not matched to a gene: 9. Germline V gene sequence: CDR1 SNHLY, CDR2 FYNNEI. In DNA form, the CDR3 reads TGTGCCAGCAGTGAATCGACCGGACAGGCTGCTAACTATGGCTACACCTTC. This translates into CASSESTGQAANYGYTF.

V usage is TRBV5-1 and J usage is TRBJ2-7, with 9 bases that match TRBD1. The CDR3 has 16 amino acids. The V gene end was trimmed by 6 bases and the J gene end by 2 bases; junction bases not matched to a gene: 12. Germline assignment: CDR1 SGHRS and CDR2 YFSETQ. The CDR3 DNA reads as TGCGCCAGCACTCTGTCCTTTGGACAGGGGACCTACGAGCAGTACTTC. It codes for CASTLSFGQGTYEQYF.

The chain employs TRBV25-1 and TRBJ2-7; 7 bases agree with TRBD1. The germline gives CDR1 MGHDK, CDR2 SYGVNS. The CDR3 runs 15 residues. J lost 3 bases, V lost 5 bases, and 10 bases had no gene match. The CDR3 region is CASSSSGTEYYEQYF. CDR3 nucleotide sequence: TGTGCCAGCAGTTCTTCCGGGACAGAATACTACGAGCAGTACTTC.

The V call is TRBV15, the J call TRBJ2-3; TRBD2 aligns across 12 bases. The V segment lost 1 base and the J segment 4 bases; nucleotides outside the gene matches: 0. Germline V lookup: CDR1 LNHNV, CDR2 YYDKDF (reference sequence). The CDR3 length is 15 residues. The CDR3 coding sequence is TGTGCCACCAGCAGAGGACTAGCGGGGGCAGATACGCAGTATTTT. It encodes CATSRGLAGADTQYF.

The chain has TRBV5-1 and TRBJ2-5, with 7 bases aligning to TRBD2. The CDR3 consists of 15 residues. V was pared by 3 bases and J by 5 bases, with 10 bases of the junction left unmatched. Germline CDR1 reads SGHRS; CDR2 reads YFSETQ. For the CDR3, the DNA is TGCGCCAGCAGCTCCGTTCAGGGAGGGATGGAGACCCAGTACTTC. Translation gives CASSSVQGGMETQYF. The whole variable domain, filled in from reference TRBV5-1 and TRBJ2-5, reads KAGVTQTPRYLIKTRGQQVTLSCSPISGHRSVSWYQQTPGQGLQFLFEYFSETQRNKGNFPGRFSGRQFSNSRSEMNVSTLELGDSALYLCASSSVQGGMETQYFGPGTRLLVL.

This clone was detected a few times. This chain links TRBV19 with TRBJ1-1; TRBD1 is a possible D gene (6 bases). The V and J ends lost 6 bases and 4 bases respectively, with 15 bases between them. Germline V gene lookup returns CDR1 LNHDA and CDR2 SQIVND (reference sequence). This CDR3 has 14 amino acids. This CDR3 is CASRWRGLGTEAFF. As DNA, the CDR3 is TGTGCCAGTAGATGGCGGGGGCTTGGCACTGAAGCTTTCTTT.

The gene calls are TRBV28 and TRBJ1-1; D is ambiguous. The germline gives CDR1 MDHEN, CDR2 SYDVKM. The CDR3 is 15 amino acids. V was pared by 3 bases and J by 7 bases, with 18 bases between. The CDR3 reads CASSFDLEEGSEAFF. CDR3 bases: TGTGCCAGCAGTTTTGATCTGGAGGAGGGCAGTGAAGCTTTCTTT. The entire variable domain, with the rest obtained from reference TRBV28 and TRBJ1-1, is as follows: DVKVTQSSRYLVKRTGEKVFLECVQDMDHENMFWYRQDPGLGLRLIYFSYDVKMKEKGDIPEGYSVSREKKERFSLILESASTNQTSMYLCASSFDLEEGSEAFFGQGTRLTVV.